This T cell receptor beta chain is from a study of blood T cell repertoires in COVID-19. The wider study: The samples span acute and convalescent COVID-19 from the United States, Italy and Spain. PBMCs, B-cell-depleted T cells, or T cells provided the cDNA or gDNA that made up the material.

The CDR3 spans 15 residues. CDR1 and CDR2 (germline): MNHNS, SASEGT. V lost 0 bases, J lost 5 bases, and 13 bases lay in between. Original handling: Researchers report that nucleated cell counts were estimated from reference gene primer amplification. Using immunoSEQ multiplex PCR, the repertoire was profiled, and TCRdb retains in-frame clones only, with some absent. V, J and clone size are taken as reported in that table, and D and trimming were inferred from the DNA itself. This table has around 320,000 clones, nearly 90% appearing once. Patients of the Seattle cohort, enrolled during active infection, were followed longitudinally.

This TCR was sampled from a woman aged 25 to 39 with COVID-19, enrolled during active disease. The chain couples TRBV6-1 to TRBJ2-5; possible D gene TRBD2, 5 bases. The sample consisted of peripheral blood. CDR3 amino acids: CASSEAWLAHETQYF. As DNA, the CDR3 is TGTGCCAGCAGTGAAGCGTGGCTAGCTCATGAGACCCAGTACTTC.